The 17 T cell receptor beta chains below were found in one sample sequenced in a study of blood T cell repertoires in COVID-19 (dated by TCRdb to 2020 to 2021). The receptor library was made with the immunoSEQ multiplex PCR assay. What TCRdb holds here is the immuneACCESS table cut down to in-frame rearrangements. Part of the clones is not present; checked against another copy, under half of the missing clones reflect an unresolved V gene, and the others are unexplained. For this sample the table gives about 100,000 clones, of which 80% to 95% were detected only once. The ten top clones hold 5.7% of the sample. Input material: peripheral blood. The receptors stem from a man in his 70s with acute or convalescent COVID-19.

The chain carries TRBV7-9 and TRBJ1-2; D ambiguous. The CDR3 is 13 amino acids. Trimming took 5 bases from V and 4 from J, leaving 11 bases between them. Germline lookup yields CDR1 SEHNR and CDR2 FQNEAQ (reference sequence). The DNA for the CDR3 is TGTGCCAGCAGCCCCGCGGGCGTCTATGGCTACACCTTC. It yields the protein CASSPAGVYGYTF.

The rearrangement joins TRBV11-2 to TRBJ2-5; 7 bases align to TRBD2. Unmatched junction bases numbered 9, after V lost 6 bases and J lost 2 bases. Germline lookup yields CDR1 SGHAT and CDR2 FQNNGV. This CDR3 is 15 amino acids long. Here the CDR3 reads CASRVGLVFQETQYF. The CDR3 DNA follows: TGTGCCAGCAGGGTTGGACTAGTGTTTCAAGAGACCCAGTACTTC.

The rearrangement joins TRBV28 to TRBJ2-7; maybe TRBD2 (6 bases). CDR3 length: 13 amino acids. Trimming removed 5 bases at V and 0 bases at J, with 8 bases between. Germline V lookup: CDR1 MDHEN, CDR2 SYDVKM. Written as DNA, the CDR3 is TGTGCCAGCAGTGGGAGGAGCTCCTACGAGCAGTACTTC. This sequence encodes CASSGRSSYEQYF. Drawing the rest from reference TRBV28 and TRBJ2-7, the complete variable domain is DVKVTQSSRYLVKRTGEKVFLECVQDMDHENMFWYRQDPGLGLRLIYFSYDVKMKEKGDIPEGYSVSREKKERFSLILESASTNQTSMYLCASSGRSSYEQYFGPGTRLTVT.

The V call is TRBV11-2, the J call TRBJ2-7; D is perhaps TRBD1 (6 bases). Germline-derived CDR1 and CDR2 are SGHAT and FQNNGV. V was clipped by 3 bases and J by 3 bases, with 9 bases between them. The CDR3 is 13 residues long. CDR3 protein: CASSLSDSYEQYF. The DNA of the CDR3 is TGTGCCAGCAGCTTGTCGGACAGCTACGAGCAGTACTTC. Complete variable domain (other parts from reference TRBV11-2 and TRBJ2-7): EAGVAQSPRYKIIEKRQSVAFWCNPISGHATLYWYQQILGQGPKLLIQFQNNGVVDDSQLPKDRFSAERLKGVDSTLKIQPAKLEDSAVYLCASSLSDSYEQYFGPGTRLTVT.

V and J are TRBV19 and TRBJ2-1, with TRBD1 identical over 9 bases. Trimming at V came to 2 bases and at J to 4 bases, leaving 9 bases not matched to a gene. CDR3 size: 17 residues. CDR1 and CDR2 from the germline V gene are LNHDA and SQIVND (reference sequence). CDR3 amino acids: CASSITLTGGFYNEQFF. CDR3 bases: TGTGCCAGTAGTATAACTCTGACAGGGGGGTTTTACAATGAGCAGTTCTTC.

J is TRBJ1-1 and V is TRBV6-1; D perhaps matches TRBD1 (5 bases). The CDR3 totals 14 residues. CDR1 is MNHNS, CDR2 SASEGT, per germline. V gave up 3 bases and J gave up 1 base, with 9 bases separating them. The CDR3 loop reads CASSDRTPNTEAFF. CDR3 DNA sequence: TGTGCCAGCAGTGACCGGACACCGAACACTGAAGCTTTCTTT.

J is TRBJ2-3 and V is TRBV6-5; 9 bases are shared with TRBD2. Germline lookup yields CDR1 MNHEY and CDR2 SVGAGI. V shed 5 bases and J 2 bases; nucleotides not matched to a gene: 5. The CDR3 length is 15 residues. As DNA, the CDR3 is TGTGCCAGCAGTATGGGCGGGAGGGCCACAGATACGCAGTATTTT. Translating it yields CASSMGGRATDTQYF.

This chain uses TRBV5-1 with TRBJ2-5; 7 positions match TRBD2. J was trimmed by 4 bases and V by 4 bases; bases with no gene match: 7. This CDR3 is 14 amino acids long. Germline CDR1 SGHRS, CDR2 YFSETQ. This CDR3 reads CASSPAGGSETQYF. Here the CDR3 DNA reads TGCGCCAGCAGCCCGGCCGGGGGGTCAGAGACCCAGTACTTC.

The chain has TRBV5-1 and TRBJ1-1, with D tentatively TRBD1 (6 bases). The V gene lost 0 bases and the J gene lost 3 bases, with 12 bases spanning the gap. CDR3 size: 15 residues. From germline, CDR1 is SGHRS and CDR2 YFSETQ. CDR3 sequence: CASSLAPGEYTEAFF. As DNA, the CDR3 is TGCGCCAGCAGCTTGGCGCCAGGGGAATACACTGAAGCTTTCTTT.

V usage is TRBV9 and J usage is TRBJ2-3, with D unresolved. Germline V gives CDR1 SGDLS, CDR2 YYNGEE. V was shortened by 3 bases and J by 5 bases, with 4 bases between the two germline ends. This CDR3 spans 11 amino acids. CDR3 region: CASSGEDTQYF. The CDR3 DNA sequence: TGTGCCAGCAGCGGCGAAGATACGCAGTATTTT.

The V and J genes are TRBV2 and TRBJ1-5; D is perhaps TRBD1 (5 bases). Germline loops: CDR1 SNHLY, CDR2 FYNNEI. This CDR3 comprises 14 residues. V was shortened by 8 bases and J by 9 bases, with 20 bases between the two germline ends. This CDR3 is CASGTTGRSLPQHF. CDR3 in DNA: TGTGCCAGCGGTACAACAGGTCGAAGTCTGCCCCAGCATTTT.

The rearrangement uses TRBV2 and TRBJ1-6; weak D call: TRBD1 (6 bases). Germline V lookup: CDR1 SNHLY, CDR2 FYNNEI. The V and J ends lost 0 bases and 4 bases respectively, with 10 bases between them. The CDR3 is 16 residues long. The CDR3 is CASSEATGIYNSPLHF. The CDR3 DNA is TGTGCCAGCAGTGAAGCAACAGGGATTTATAATTCACCCCTCCACTTT.

This rearrangement joins TRBV4-2 to TRBJ1-1; TRBD1 matches 8 bases. Germline loops: CDR1 LGHNA, CDR2 YNFKEQ. V shed 1 base, J shed 5 bases, and the junction held 3 bases outside the gene matches. The CDR3 loop spans 14 amino acids. CDR3 sequence: CASSQVDRGTEAFF. Written as DNA, the CDR3 is TGTGCCAGCAGCCAAGTAGACAGGGGAACTGAAGCTTTCTTT.

The rearrangement joins TRBV12-3 or TRBV12-4 to TRBJ1-1; no clear D gene. The V gene lost 4 bases and the J gene lost 3 bases, with 9 bases spanning the gap. The CDR3 is 13 amino acids. The DNA for the CDR3 is TGTGCCAGCAGTTCCGGGGTTTACACTGAAGCTTTCTTT. The encoded protein is CASSSGVYTEAFF.

The count of this clone is one. This chain joins TRBV10-3 and TRBJ2-1, with D maybe TRBD2 (6 bases). The V and J ends lost 3 bases and 4 bases respectively, with 13 bases between them. This CDR3 comprises 15 residues. Germline CDR1 and CDR2: ENHRY and SYGVKD. The CDR3 sequence: CAISDGSGLYNEQFF. For the CDR3, the DNA is TGTGCCATCAGTGACGGTAGCGGATTATACAATGAGCAGTTCTTC.

This rearrangement joins TRBV24-1 to TRBJ2-2, with 10 bases aligning to TRBD1. CDR3 length equals 15 residues. CDR1 is KGHDR and CDR2 is SFDVKD in the germline V gene. Losses at the gene ends were 9 bases for V and 3 bases for J; bases not matched to a gene: 6. The CDR3 spells CATEPGTGDTGELFF. CDR3 in DNA: TGTGCCACCGAACCCGGGACAGGGGACACCGGGGAGCTGTTTTTT.

The rearrangement joins TRBV6-5 to TRBJ2-2, with a tentative D call TRBD1 (5 bases). Looked up from germline, CDR1 is MNHEY and CDR2 is SVGAGI. The V and J ends lost 2 bases and 6 bases respectively, with 7 bases between them. CDR3 length: 13 amino acids. Written as DNA, the CDR3 is TGTGCCAGCAGTTACGTGGGGCCCGGGGAGCTGTTTTTT. It yields the protein CASSYVGPGELFF.